Presented here are 12 T cell receptor beta chains from one specimen sequenced in a study of T cells in Graves' hyperthyroidism and ophthalmopathy. Amplified TCR beta CDR3 regions came from RNA transcripts. The primer set for the first-round RT-PCR of the TCR CDR3 was HTBI. MiXCR, run by TCRdb on the multiplex PCR reads, gives a single entry per CDR3 protein. This sample has roughly 840,000 distinct CDR3 sequences, with 35% to 40% found just once. The sample comprised blood. Source of these receptors: a man younger than 30 with Graves' hyperthyroidism.

In this sample, this clonotype turned up a few times. The chain links TRBV10-3 to TRBJ1-3; D not certain. The CDR3 has 15 amino acids. Trimming removed 8 bases at V and 0 bases at J, with 14 bases between. The V gene's germline CDR1 is ENHRY and CDR2 SYGVKD. CDR3 in DNA: TGTGCCATCGCATACGACGGCTTCTCTGGAAACACCATATATTTT. Translating gives CAIAYDGFSGNTIYF.

This clonotype was observed many times. The chain uses TRBV20-1 and TRBJ1-1; D might be TRBD1 (6 bases). The V and J ends lost 4 bases and 3 bases respectively, with 18 bases between them. CDR3 length: 15 residues. Germline CDR1 DFQATT, CDR2 SNEGSKA (reference sequence). The CDR3 loop reads CSATRGGAGDTEAFF. In nucleotides, the CDR3 is TGCAGTGCTACCAGGGGCGGGGCAGGGGACACTGAAGCTTTCTTT.

This clonotype has only a few counts. This chain uses TRBV4-2 with TRBJ2-7, with D possibly TRBD1 on 6 matching bases. The CDR3 totals 15 residues. V shed 3 bases and J shed 3 bases, with 15 bases lying between them. The V gene's germline CDR1 is LGHNA and CDR2 YNFKEQ. In DNA, the CDR3 is TGTGCCAGCAGCCAGTATGCCGGGACACTCTACGAGCAGTACTTC. Its protein product is CASSQYAGTLYEQYF.

This chain uses TRBV7-9 with TRBJ1-4, with a weak D call TRBD1 (6 bases). The V gene lost 5 bases and the J gene lost 6 bases, with 16 bases spanning the gap. The CDR3 consists of 15 residues. CDR1 and CDR2 from the germline V gene are SEHNR and FQNEAQ (reference sequence). As DNA, the CDR3 is TGTGCCAGCAGCCCCGGACGACAGGAGGATGAAAAACTGTTTTTT. Encoded protein: CASSPGRQEDEKLFF.

This clonotype showed up just once. The chain carries TRBV9 and TRBJ1-3; D not resolved. This CDR3 spans 16 amino acids. V gave up 2 bases and J gave up 0 bases, with 12 bases separating them. The germline CDR1 and CDR2 sequences are SGDLS and YYNGEE. CDR3 sequence: CASSVLHPDSGNTIYF. CDR3 in DNA: TGTGCCAGCAGCGTTCTTCACCCCGACTCTGGAAACACCATATATTTT.

The chain uses TRBV7-2 and TRBJ1-2, with 7 bases identical to TRBD1. Germline trimming cut 5 bases from V and 4 bases from J; bases unmatched to any gene: 13. Germline CDR1 is SGHTA and CDR2 is FQGNSA. This CDR3 spans 16 amino acids. The CDR3 bases are TGTGCCAGCAGCAACGTCCGGGACAGCTCGGTCTATGGCTACACCTTC. This codes for CASSNVRDSSVYGYTF. The variable domain in full, completed from reference TRBV7-2 and TRBJ1-2, reads GAGVSQSPSNKVTEKGKDVELRCDPISGHTALYWYRQSLGQGLEFLIYFQGNSAPDKSGLPSDRFSAERTGGSVSTLTIQRTQQEDSAVYLCASSNVRDSSVYGYTFGSGTRLTVV.

V and J are TRBV12-3 or TRBV12-4 and TRBJ2-5, with D tentatively TRBD1 (5 bases). V was clipped by 4 bases and J by 2 bases, with 14 bases between them. The CDR3 spans 15 residues. CDR3 nucleotide sequence: TGTGCCAGCAGTTACCAGGGAACCCCACAAGAGACCCAGTACTTC. Translation gives CASSYQGTPQETQYF.

This clonotype was seen repeatedly, ten times or more. This chain joins TRBV10-1 and TRBJ1-6, with 9 bases identical to TRBD1. V lost 2 bases and J lost 9; bases outside the gene matches: 2. Germline V lookup: CDR1 WNHNN, CDR2 SYGVQD (reference sequence). The CDR3 covers 14 residues. CDR3 nucleotides: TGCGCCAGCAGTGAGGGACAGGGGAGTTCACCCCTCCACTTT. It specifies CASSEGQGSSPLHF.

In this sample, this clonotype turned up a few times. The V call is TRBV19, the J call TRBJ1-2; D ambiguous. The CDR3 sequence is 15 residues long. V lost 2 bases, J lost 2 bases, and 12 bases lay in between. Germline V gives CDR1 LNHDA, CDR2 SQIVND (reference sequence). The DNA for the CDR3 is TGTGCCAGTAGTATATATAACAGTTGGAACTATGGCTACACCTTC. Translated: CASSIYNSWNYGYTF.

About this clonotype: No conserved phenylalanine or tryptophan is present at the end of the CDR3, so a read error is the likely explanation. The genes are TRBV7-2 and TRBJ1-5, with D unclear. In germline, CDR1 is SGHTA, CDR2 FQGNSA. CDR3 length: 15 residues. Trimming pared 6 bases from V and 0 bases from J, leaving 12 bases between. The CDR3 nucleotides are TGTGCCAGCAGGCCTCGATCTCATAGCAATCAGCCCCAGCATCTT. Amino acids: CASRPRSHSNQPQHL.

J is TRBJ2-7 and V is TRBV4-2; D gene uncertain. Germline V gives CDR1 LGHNA, CDR2 YNFKEQ. Trimming removed 6 bases at V and 8 bases at J, with 8 bases between. This CDR3 contains 10 residues. The CDR3 here is CASSERKQYF. In DNA, the CDR3 is TGTGCCAGCAGTGAGAGGAAGCAGTACTTC.

The rearrangement uses TRBV15 and TRBJ2-3; D call uncertain. The germline V and J ends were trimmed by 1 base and 0 bases, with 8 bases remaining between them. CDR3 size: 15 residues. The germline gives CDR1 LNHNV, CDR2 YYDKDF (reference sequence). CDR3 region: CATSRVIGSTDTQYF. CDR3 sequence (DNA): TGTGCCACCAGCAGAGTCATCGGTAGCACAGATACGCAGTATTTT. Combining the CDR3 with reference TRBV15 and TRBJ2-3 gives the whole variable domain DAMVIQNPRYQVTQFGKPVTLSCSQTLNHNVMYWYQQKSSQAPKLLFHYYDKDFNNEADTPDNFQSRRPNTSFCFLDIRSPGLGDTAMYLCATSRVIGSTDTQYFGPGTRLTVL.